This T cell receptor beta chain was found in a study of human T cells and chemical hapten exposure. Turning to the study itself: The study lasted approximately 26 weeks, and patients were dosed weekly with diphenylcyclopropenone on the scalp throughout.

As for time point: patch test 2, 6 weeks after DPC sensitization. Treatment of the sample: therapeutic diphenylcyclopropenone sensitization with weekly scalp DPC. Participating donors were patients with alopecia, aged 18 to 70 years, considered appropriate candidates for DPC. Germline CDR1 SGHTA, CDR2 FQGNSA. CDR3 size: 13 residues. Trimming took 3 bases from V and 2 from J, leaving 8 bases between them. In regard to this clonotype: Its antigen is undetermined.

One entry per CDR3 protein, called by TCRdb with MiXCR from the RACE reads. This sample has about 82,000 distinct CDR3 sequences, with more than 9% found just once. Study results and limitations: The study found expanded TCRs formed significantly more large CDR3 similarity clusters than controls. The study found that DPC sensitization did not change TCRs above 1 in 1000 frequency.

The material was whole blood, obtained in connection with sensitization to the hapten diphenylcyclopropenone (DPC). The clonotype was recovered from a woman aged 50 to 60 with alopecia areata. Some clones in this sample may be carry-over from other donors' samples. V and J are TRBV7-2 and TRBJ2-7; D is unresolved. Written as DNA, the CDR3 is TGTGCCAGCAGCTTTGAAGCTCCCTACGAGCAGTACTTC. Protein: CASSFEAPYEQYF.